This entry concerns a single T cell receptor beta chain. No antigen is known for it. This specimen comes from a study of cytomegalovirus exposure and HLA in healthy donors. General study findings and limits: With DRB1 most and HLA-C fewest, TCR association rates differed between HLA loci in a later analysis. Rarity marked most TCR sequences, yet some public TCRs occurred in many donors. Trimming of TCR beta V- and J-genes showed a link, identified in a later analysis, to a missense DCLRE1C variant. Analyses of presence and absence presupposed an approximately uniform sequencing depth across donors.

13 Jbeta primers and 60 Vbeta primers were used for the PCR. Measured with immunoSEQ multiplex PCR; TCRdb has only the in-frame clones, and not every one. Here the sample spans 150,000 to 200,000 clones, approximately 76% being singletons. Germline V gene lookup returns CDR1 MNHEY and CDR2 SVGAGI. Unmatched junction bases numbered 7, after V lost 0 bases and J lost 8 bases. The CDR3 has 16 residues. The clonotype was recovered from a woman under 30 in good health and CMV-seropositive. The chain couples TRBV6-5 to TRBJ2-1; 10 nucleotides agree with TRBD1. The sample was PBMCs. CDR3 sequence reads: CASSYSRTGGKDEQFF. The CDR3 DNA sequence: TGTGCCAGCAGTTACTCGAGGACAGGGGGGAAGGATGAGCAGTTCTTC.